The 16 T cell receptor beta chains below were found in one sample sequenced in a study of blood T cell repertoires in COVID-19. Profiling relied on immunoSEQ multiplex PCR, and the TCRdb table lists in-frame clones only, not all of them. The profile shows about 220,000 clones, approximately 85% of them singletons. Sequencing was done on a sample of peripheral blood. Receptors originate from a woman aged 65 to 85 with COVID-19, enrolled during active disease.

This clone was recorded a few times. CDR3 protein: CASSLDSFYGYTF. DNA of the CDR3: TGCGCCAGCAGCTTGGACAGCTTCTATGGCTACACCTTC. V is TRBV5-1 and J is TRBJ1-2; D call uncertain. Germline V gives CDR1 SGHRS, CDR2 YFSETQ. The CDR3 contains 13 residues. With 0 bases removed from V and 4 bases from J, the gap between germline ends came to 7 bases.

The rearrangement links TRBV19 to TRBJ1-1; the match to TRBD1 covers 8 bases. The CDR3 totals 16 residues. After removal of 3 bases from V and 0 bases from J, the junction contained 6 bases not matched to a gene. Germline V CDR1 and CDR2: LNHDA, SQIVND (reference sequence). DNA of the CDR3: TGTGCCAGTAGTATTTTTCAGGGGGCGATGAACACTGAAGCTTTCTTT. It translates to CASSIFQGAMNTEAFF.

The DNA for the CDR3 is TGTGCCAGCAGTAATCAGGGGTACCAAGAGACCCAGTACTTC. As protein: CASSNQGYQETQYF. This rearrangement joins TRBV5-4 to TRBJ2-5, with TRBD1 as a possible D gene (6 bases). Trimming removed 5 bases at V and 0 bases at J, with 11 bases between. Per germline, CDR1 SGHNT and CDR2 YYREEE (reference sequence). The CDR3 has 14 residues. Based on the CDR3 plus reference TRBV5-4 and TRBJ2-5, the full variable domain is ETGVTQSPTHLIKTRGQQVTLRCSSQSGHNTVSWYQQALGQGPQFIFQYYREEENGRGNFPPRFSGLQFPNYSSELNVNALELDDSALYLCASSNQGYQETQYFGPGTRLLVL.

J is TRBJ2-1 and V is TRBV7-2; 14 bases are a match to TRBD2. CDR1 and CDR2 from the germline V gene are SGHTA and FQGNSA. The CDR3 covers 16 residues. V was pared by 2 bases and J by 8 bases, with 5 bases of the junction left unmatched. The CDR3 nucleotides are TGTGCCAGCAGCTTACAGACTAGCGGGGGGGCGGATGAGCAGTTCTTC. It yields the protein CASSLQTSGGADEQFF.

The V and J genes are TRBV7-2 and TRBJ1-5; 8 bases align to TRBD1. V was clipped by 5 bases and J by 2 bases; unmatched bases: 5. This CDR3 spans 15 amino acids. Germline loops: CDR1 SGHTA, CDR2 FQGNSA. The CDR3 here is CASSPGGQGNQPQHF. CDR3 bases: TGTGCCAGCAGCCCAGGGGGCCAGGGCAATCAGCCCCAGCATTTT.

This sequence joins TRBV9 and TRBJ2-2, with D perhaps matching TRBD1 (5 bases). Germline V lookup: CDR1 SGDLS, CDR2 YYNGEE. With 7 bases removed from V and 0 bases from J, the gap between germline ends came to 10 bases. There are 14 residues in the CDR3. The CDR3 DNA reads TGTGCCAGCCAGGGATACGCGAACACCGGGGAGCTGTTTTTT. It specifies CASQGYANTGELFF.

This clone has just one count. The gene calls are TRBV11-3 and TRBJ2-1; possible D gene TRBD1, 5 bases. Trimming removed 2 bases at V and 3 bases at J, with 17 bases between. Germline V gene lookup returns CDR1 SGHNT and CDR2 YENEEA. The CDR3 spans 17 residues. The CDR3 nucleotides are TGTGCCAGCAGCTTAAACCTCGACAGAGTCAGCTACAATGAGCAGTTCTTC. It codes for CASSLNLDRVSYNEQFF.

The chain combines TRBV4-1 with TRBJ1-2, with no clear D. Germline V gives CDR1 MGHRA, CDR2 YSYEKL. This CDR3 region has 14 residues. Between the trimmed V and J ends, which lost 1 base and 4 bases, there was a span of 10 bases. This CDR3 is CASSQGTQAYGYTF. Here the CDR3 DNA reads TGCGCCAGCAGCCAAGGAACCCAGGCCTATGGCTACACCTTC.

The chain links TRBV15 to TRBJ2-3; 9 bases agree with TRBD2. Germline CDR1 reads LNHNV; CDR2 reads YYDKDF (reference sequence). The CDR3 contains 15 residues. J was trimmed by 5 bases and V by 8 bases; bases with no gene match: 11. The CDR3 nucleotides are TGTGCCACCCAGCGGGCGGGAGGGCCTGAAGATACGCAGTATTTT. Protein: CATQRAGGPEDTQYF.

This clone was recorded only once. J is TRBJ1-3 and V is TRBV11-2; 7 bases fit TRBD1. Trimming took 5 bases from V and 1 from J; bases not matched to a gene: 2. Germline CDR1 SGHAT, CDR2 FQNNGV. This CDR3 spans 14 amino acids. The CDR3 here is CASSADRSGNTIYF. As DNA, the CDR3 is TGTGCCAGCAGCGCGGACAGGTCTGGAAACACCATATATTTT.

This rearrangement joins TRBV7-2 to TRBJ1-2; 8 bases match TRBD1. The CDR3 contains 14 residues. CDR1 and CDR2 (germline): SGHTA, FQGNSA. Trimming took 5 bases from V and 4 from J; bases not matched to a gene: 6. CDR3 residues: CASSTNRGVYGYTF. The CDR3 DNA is TGTGCCAGCAGCACGAACAGGGGGGTCTATGGCTACACCTTC.

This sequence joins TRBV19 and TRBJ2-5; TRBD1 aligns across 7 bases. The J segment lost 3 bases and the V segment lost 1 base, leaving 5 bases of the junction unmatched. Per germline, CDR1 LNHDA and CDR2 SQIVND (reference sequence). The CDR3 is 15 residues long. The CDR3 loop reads CASSIGDGTEETQYF. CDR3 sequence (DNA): TGTGCCAGTAGTATAGGAGACGGGACAGAAGAGACCCAGTACTTC.

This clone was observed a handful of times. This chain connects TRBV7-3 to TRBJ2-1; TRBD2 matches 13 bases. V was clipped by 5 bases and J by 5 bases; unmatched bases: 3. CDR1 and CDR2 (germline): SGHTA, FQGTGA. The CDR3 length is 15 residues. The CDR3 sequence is CASSQGLAGNNEQFF. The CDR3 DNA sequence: TGTGCCAGCAGCCAGGGACTAGCGGGAAACAATGAGCAGTTCTTC.

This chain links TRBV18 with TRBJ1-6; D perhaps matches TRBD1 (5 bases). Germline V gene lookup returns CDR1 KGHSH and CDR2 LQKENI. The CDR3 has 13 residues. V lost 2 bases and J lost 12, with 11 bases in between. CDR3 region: CASSPSDSRPLHF. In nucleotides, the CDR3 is TGTGCCAGCTCACCATCCGACAGTAGACCCCTCCACTTT.

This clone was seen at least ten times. Here the CDR3 reads CASSPGQEGPYEQYF. CDR3 nucleotides: TGTGCCAGCAGCCCGGGACAGGAGGGCCCCTACGAGCAGTACTTC. The gene calls are TRBV5-5 and TRBJ2-7; 8 nucleotides align to TRBD1. Losses at the gene ends were 4 bases for V and 2 bases for J; bases not matched to a gene: 8. CDR3 length: 15 residues. CDR1 is SGHKS, CDR2 YYEKEE, per germline (reference sequence).

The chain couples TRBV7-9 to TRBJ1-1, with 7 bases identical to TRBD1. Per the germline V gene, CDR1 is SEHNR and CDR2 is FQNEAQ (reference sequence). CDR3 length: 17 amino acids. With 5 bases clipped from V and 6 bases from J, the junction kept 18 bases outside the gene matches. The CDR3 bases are TGTGCCAGCAGCACTCCGGGACAGACAACTTTGCTGGCTGAAGCTTTCTTT. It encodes CASSTPGQTTLLAEAFF. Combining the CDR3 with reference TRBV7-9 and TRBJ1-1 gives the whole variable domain DTGVSQNPRHKITKRGQNVTFRCDPISEHNRLYWYRQTLGQGPEFLTYFQNEAQLEKSRLLSDRFSAERPKGSFSTLEIQRTEQGDSAMYLCASSTPGQTTLLAEAFFGQGTRLTVV.